The T cell receptor (beta chain) described here comes from a study of blood T cells in healthy people across ages. At the level of the study: Template switching captured about one barcoded beta molecule per two T cells.

Study-level results: Getting older went along with TCR beta diversity per million T cells dropping roughly linearly.

Together with a sample-barcoded 5' primer, a J-beta primer mix was included in a second PCR lasting roughly 7 to 11 cycles. TCRdb re-derived calls from the 5' RACE reads in MiXCR, one entry per CDR3 protein. The sample has 760,000 or so distinct CDR3 sequences; roughly 25% are singletons. This clonotype has a handful of counts. Antigen specificity is unknown. The junction shows a germline mismatch at one end, possibly a read error. Germline loops: CDR1 ENHRY, CDR2 SYGVKD. This CDR3 contains 15 residues. These same records also appear under a second study, on T cells of mothers and their children. As that report states: Among related mother-child pairs, overlap was slightly higher than in unrelated pairs, though not significantly.

The TCR comes from a boy between 10 and 17 years old in good health. This sequence joins TRBV10-3 and TRBJ2-7; 7 bases fit TRBD2. Sequenced: blood. This CDR3 reads CAVSDKSGISYEQYF. Here the CDR3 DNA reads TGTGCCGTCAGTGACAAAAGCGGGATCTCCTACGAGCAGTACTTC.